The 19 T cell receptor beta chains presented below share a single source sample, sequenced in a study of cytomegalovirus exposure and HLA in healthy donors (TCRdb year 2017). Preparation of the library involved the immunoSEQ multiplex PCR assay. For the multiplex PCR, a mixture combining 60 forward primers for TCR Vbeta segments and 13 reverse primers for TCR Jbeta segments was used. Entries here come from immuneACCESS through TCRdb and include only in-frame sequences with V and J called. Some clones fail to appear in such tables; in the studies checked, an unresolved V gene covers under half of the shortfall, and the cause of the remainder is unknown. Within this sample are roughly 180,000 clones, with approximately 80% of them counted one time only. The biggest ten clones account for 1% to 1.5% of the sample. Sequencing was done on a sample of PBMCs. These TCRs come from a girl aged 2-10 years in good health and CMV-seropositive.

The chain is built from TRBV29-1 and TRBJ1-4, with D hard to call. V was pared by 7 bases and J by 0 bases, with 12 bases between. The CDR3 contains 14 residues. CDR1 SQVTM and CDR2 ANQGSEA come from the germline V gene. CDR3 coding DNA: TGCAGCGCGGGTGACCTTGCAACTAATGAAAAACTGTTTTTT. The encoded protein is CSAGDLATNEKLFF.

This chain connects TRBV6-5 to TRBJ1-1; 7 bases map to TRBD1. The CDR3 has 14 amino acids. Germline assignment: CDR1 MNHEY and CDR2 SVGAGI. V dropped 10 bases and J dropped 1; count of bases not matched to a gene: 9. This CDR3 reads CATRRDSGNTEAFF. CDR3 nucleotides: TGTGCCACACGCAGGGACAGCGGGAACACTGAAGCTTTCTTT.

The chain couples TRBV9 to TRBJ2-7; 8 bases are shared with TRBD1. From germline, CDR1 is SGDLS and CDR2 YYNGEE. There are 15 residues in the CDR3. V dropped 1 base and J dropped 0; count of bases not matched to a gene: 3. CDR3 coding DNA: TGTGCCAGCAGCGTATCAGGGGGCTTCTCCTACGAGCAGTACTTC. Translating it yields CASSVSGGFSYEQYF.

This clone was recorded a few times. The rearrangement links TRBV5-1 to TRBJ1-2; D ambiguous. Deletions cut 3 bases from V and 7 bases from J, with 19 bases between. The CDR3 loop spans 15 amino acids. The germline gives CDR1 SGHRS, CDR2 YFSETQ. The CDR3 loop is CASSWDSGWSGGYTF. The CDR3 coding sequence is TGCGCCAGCAGCTGGGATAGCGGGTGGTCCGGTGGCTACACCTTC.

This clone has a handful of counts. The chain is built from TRBV6-1 and TRBJ1-1; maybe TRBD1 (6 bases). Trimming removed 1 base from V and 1 base from J, with 7 bases in between. CDR1 MNHNS and CDR2 SASEGT come from the germline V gene. The CDR3 runs 14 residues. The CDR3 loop reads CASSEGQANTEAFF. The CDR3 coding sequence is TGTGCCAGCAGTGAAGGACAGGCGAACACTGAAGCTTTCTTT.

V gene TRBV5-6 combines with J gene TRBJ2-1; 8 bases agree with TRBD1. The CDR3 is 15 amino acids. Germline values: CDR1 SGHDT, CDR2 YYEEEE. With 1 base clipped from V and 0 bases from J, the junction kept 0 bases outside the gene matches. The CDR3 DNA sequence: TGTGCCAGCAGCTTGACAGGGGGCTCCTACAATGAGCAGTTCTTC. It is translated as CASSLTGGSYNEQFF.

The gene calls are TRBV9 and TRBJ2-1; 11 positions match TRBD2. The germline V gene encodes CDR1 SGDLS and CDR2 YYNGEE. This CDR3 region has 15 residues. V was pared by 6 bases and J by 4 bases, with 6 bases of the junction left unmatched. CDR3 protein: CASTHGTSGYNEQFF. In nucleotides, the CDR3 is TGTGCCAGCACCCATGGGACTAGCGGATACAATGAGCAGTTCTTC.

This clone was counted a single time. This chain connects TRBV5-3 to TRBJ2-3, with D perhaps TRBD2 (6 bases). TRBV5-3 is noted as an ORF with a role that remains uncertain. The CDR3 covers 19 residues. V lost 3 bases and J 3 bases, leaving 26 bases between the germline ends. The CDR3 DNA reads as TGTGCCAGAAGCTCCGCCCTAGTCCCGCGGGAAGATTGGACAGATACGCAGTATTTT. It is translated as CARSSALVPREDWTDTQYF.

This chain joins TRBV5-4 and TRBJ1-2, with a weak D call TRBD1 (5 bases). Looked up from germline, CDR1 is SGHNT and CDR2 is YYREEE (reference sequence). Trimming cost V 0 bases and J 3 bases, with 9 bases left between them. The CDR3 is 14 residues long. The CDR3, as DNA: TGTGCCAGCAGCTTGGGGGGCGCTGACTATGGCTACACCTTC. Translating it yields CASSLGGADYGYTF.

The chain joins TRBV4-1 to TRBJ1-1; D possibly corresponds to TRBD1 (5 bases). Trimming shortened V by 1 base and J by 2 bases, and 8 bases separated the two germline ends. CDR3 size: 14 residues. The germline gives CDR1 MGHRA, CDR2 YSYEKL. Here the CDR3 reads CASSQVGANTEAFF. The DNA for the CDR3 is TGCGCCAGCAGCCAAGTAGGGGCCAACACTGAAGCTTTCTTT.

This clone was seen once. The chain couples TRBV28 to TRBJ2-1, with 9 bases lining up with TRBD2. Germline CDR1 and CDR2: MDHEN and SYDVKM. V was clipped by 4 bases and J by 4 bases; unmatched bases: 2. The length of the CDR3 is 14 residues. The CDR3 protein is CASSYSGRYNEQFF. CDR3 sequence (DNA): TGTGCCAGCAGTTACAGCGGGAGGTACAATGAGCAGTTCTTC. The whole variable domain, filled in from reference TRBV28 and TRBJ2-1, reads DVKVTQSSRYLVKRTGEKVFLECVQDMDHENMFWYRQDPGLGLRLIYFSYDVKMKEKGDIPEGYSVSREKKERFSLILESASTNQTSMYLCASSYSGRYNEQFFGPGTRLTVL.

This clone came up once. The rearrangement uses TRBV9 and TRBJ2-1; the D is unclear. There are 14 residues in the CDR3. Trimming took 2 bases from V and 7 from J, leaving 13 bases between them. CDR1 is SGDLS, CDR2 YYNGEE, per germline. The CDR3, as DNA: TGTGCCAGCAGCGTCCCCCCATCAGGAAATGAGCAGTTCTTC. Its translation: CASSVPPSGNEQFF.

The gene calls are TRBV9 and TRBJ2-2; perhaps TRBD1 as D (6 bases). Trimming removed 3 bases at V and 5 bases at J, with 11 bases between. This CDR3 is built from 14 residues. Germline lookup yields CDR1 SGDLS and CDR2 YYNGEE. As DNA, the CDR3 is TGTGCCAGCAGCGCCAACAGGGTTACCGGGGAGCTGTTTTTT. This translates into CASSANRVTGELFF.

The chain links TRBV4-1 to TRBJ2-7, with 9 bases fitting TRBD2. The germline CDR1 and CDR2 sequences are MGHRA and YSYEKL. The CDR3 sequence is 17 residues long. J lost 3 bases, V lost 1 base, and 10 bases had no gene match. The CDR3 sequence is CASSQVRVAGADYEQYF. CDR3 nucleotide sequence: TGCGCCAGCAGCCAAGTTAGGGTAGCGGGAGCGGACTACGAGCAGTACTTC.

The chain combines TRBV6-4 with TRBJ2-1; TRBD1 matches 12 bases. Losses at the gene ends were 4 bases for V and 8 bases for J; bases not matched to a gene: 6. There are 15 residues in the CDR3. Looked up from germline, CDR1 is MRHNA and CDR2 is SNTAGT. Here the CDR3 reads CASSVQGQGAYEQFF. CDR3 DNA sequence: TGTGCCAGCAGTGTTCAGGGACAGGGGGCATATGAGCAGTTCTTC.

The chain is built from TRBV2 and TRBJ1-6; D gene unclear. V lost 6 bases and J lost 7, with 22 bases in between. In germline, CDR1 is SNHLY, CDR2 FYNNEI. The CDR3 contains 17 residues. CDR3 coding DNA: TGTGCCAGCAGAACCCCCAAGGTCGGGGTTAAGAATTCACCCCTCCACTTT. This sequence encodes CASRTPKVGVKNSPLHF. Together with reference TRBV2 and TRBJ1-6, the CDR3 gives the full variable domain: EPEVTQTPSHQVTQMGQEVILRCVPISNHLYFYWYRQILGQKVEFLVSFYNNEISEKSEIFDDQFSVERPDGSNFTLKIRSTKLEDSAMYFCASRTPKVGVKNSPLHFGNGTRLTVT.

The CDR3 spells CASTEGDSISYNEQFF. The DNA for the CDR3 is TGTGCCAGCACCGAAGGTGACAGCATCTCCTACAATGAGCAGTTCTTC. V usage is TRBV18 and J usage is TRBJ2-1, with D perhaps matching TRBD1 (5 bases). The ends were cut back, 8 bases at V and 0 bases at J, with 17 bases in the middle. The length of the CDR3 is 16 residues. Germline V gene data show CDR1 as KGHSH and CDR2 as LQKENI. Full variable domain (missing parts from reference TRBV18 and TRBJ2-1): NAGVMQNPRHLVRRRGQEARLRCSPMKGHSHVYWYRQLPEEGLKFMVYLQKENIIDESGMPKERFSAEFPKEGPSILRIQQVVRGDSAAYFCASTEGDSISYNEQFFGPGTRLTVL.

This clone has just a few counts. V usage is TRBV30 and J usage is TRBJ2-4; 9 positions agree with TRBD2. Germline CDR1 reads GTSNPN; CDR2 reads SVGIG (reference sequence). The CDR3 is 16 residues long. Trimming at V came to 3 bases and at J to 7 bases, leaving 13 bases not matched to a gene. CDR3 sequence: CAWSPTRASGNNIQYF. The CDR3 region has the DNA TGTGCCTGGAGCCCCACTCGGGCTAGCGGGAATAACATTCAGTACTTC.

The chain joins TRBV10-3 to TRBJ2-1; no definite D call. Germline CDR1 reads ENHRY; CDR2 reads SYGVKD. V lost 4 bases, J lost 0 bases, and 4 bases lay in between. This CDR3 has 13 amino acids. CDR3 in amino acids: CAISASSYNEQFF. CDR3 nucleotides: TGTGCCATCAGTGCTAGCTCCTACAATGAGCAGTTCTTC.